These T cell receptor beta chains were read from a single sample in a study of regulatory T cells in long-lasting Graves disease. TCRdb used MiXCR to reprocess the multiplex PCR reads, holding one entry per CDR3 protein. Among more than 350,000 distinct CDR3 sequences, 21% were seen once, and the ten largest hold more than 13%. This sample comprised peripheral blood mononuclear cells (PBMCs), obtained when the disease was refractory, from a patient treated with antithyroid drugs. The receptors here all came from a female donor with Graves disease. The CDR3 runs from the conserved cysteine through the conserved F or W. A D gene is named only where the DNA matches it firmly. For some rows the clone size is stated as once, few or many, or as a class when expanded; others skip it.

v_gene	abundance	d_gene	j_gene	CDR3aa	CDR3nt
TRBV27	many	.	TRBJ1-1	CASSYRVDTEAFF	TGTGCCAGCAGTTACAGGGTGGACACTGAAGCTTTCTTT
TRBV10-2	.	.	TRBJ2-3	CASASTDTQYF	TGCGCCAGCGCTAGCACAGATACGCAGTATTTT
TRBV7-9	many	TRBD1	TRBJ2-5	CASNEAGTAQETQYF	TGTGCCAGCAATGAGGCCGGGACAGCCCAAGAGACCCAGTACTTC
TRBV19	.	.	TRBJ1-1	CASSLEARRDTEAFF	TGTGCCAGTAGCCTCGAGGCCAGGAGGGACACTGAAGCTTTCTTT
TRBV19	.	.	TRBJ1-5	CASSVAGQGNQPQHF	TGTGCCAGTAGTGTAGCGGGGCAGGGCAATCAGCCCCAGCATTTT
TRBV5-1	many	TRBD1	TRBJ1-1	CASSPTGQGVSRAFF	TGCGCCAGCAGCCCCACGGGACAGGGAGTTTCTCGAGCTTTCTTT
TRBV29-1	many	TRBD1	TRBJ1-1	CSVEGTGHTEAFF	TGCAGCGTTGAGGGGACAGGGCATACTGAAGCTTTCTTT
TRBV2	.	TRBD1	TRBJ1-4	CASPGQGNEKLFF	TGTGCCAGCCCGGGACAGGGCAATGAAAAACTGTTTTTT
TRBV9	.	TRBD1	TRBJ1-2	CASSVMDRAGGGYTF	TGTGCCAGCAGCGTCATGGACAGGGCGGGAGGCGGCTACACCTTC
TRBV20-1	.	.	TRBJ2-1	CNATILYNEQFF	TGCAATGCTACGATCCTCTACAATGAGCAGTTCTTC
TRBV4-1	.	.	TRBJ2-6	CASSQDRAASGANVLTF	TGCGCCAGCAGCCAAGATCGCGCGGCGTCTGGGGCCAACGTCCTGACTTTC
TRBV7-9	few	.	TRBJ1-2	CAGSPSNQDGYTF	TGTGCCGGCAGCCCCTCGAATCAGGATGGCTACACCTTC
TRBV11-2	many	TRBD1	TRBJ2-6	CASSLGTGWDWAGANVLTF	TGTGCCAGCAGCCTTGGGACAGGCTGGGATTGGGCAGGGGCCAACGTCCTGACTTTC
TRBV20-1	.	.	TRBJ2-1	CSARTGPFNEQFF	TGCAGTGCCCGAACGGGACCATTCAATGAGCAGTTCTTC
TRBV25-1	.	.	TRBJ2-7	CASSGRLAQCF	TGTGCCAGCAGTGGGAGACTGGCGCAGTGCTTC
TRBV6-5	few	.	TRBJ2-7	CASSYSGFQGNYEQYF	TGTGCCAGCAGTTACTCGGGGTTTCAGGGTAACTACGAGCAGTACTTC
TRBV20-1	.	.	TRBJ2-3	CSATRGATATDTQYF	TGCAGTGCTACCCGGGGGGCTACCGCCACAGATACGCAGTATTTT
TRBV7-9	.	.	TRBJ1-1	CAISPPQGGVAEAFF	TGTGCCATCAGCCCTCCCCAGGGAGGTGTCGCTGAAGCTTTCTTT
TRBV20-1	many	.	TRBJ1-2	CSAGGGRTYGYTF	TGCAGTGCTGGGGGGGGGCGCACCTATGGCTACACCTTC
TRBV6-1	many	TRBD1	TRBJ1-1	CASSNGQGLNTEAFF	TGTGCCAGCAGTAACGGACAGGGCTTGAACACTGAAGCTTTCTTT
TRBV12-3/TRBV12-4	many	TRBD1	TRBJ2-7	CASSLWTGSEQYF	TGTGCCAGCAGTTTATGGACAGGTAGCGAGCAGTACTTC
TRBV27	.	.	TRBJ2-3	CASSGLRDLTDTQYF	TGTGCCAGCAGTGGCCTCCGGGACCTCACAGATACGCAGTATTTT
TRBV6-1	many	TRBD1	TRBJ2-7	CASRGQNFYEQYF	TGTGCCAGCAGGGGACAGAACTTCTACGAGCAGTACTTC
TRBV7-9	.	.	TRBJ2-1	CASTSRGYNEQFF	TGTGCCAGCACTTCTAGGGGGTACAATGAGCAGTTCTTC
TRBV30	few	.	TRBJ2-3	CAWKGGRTDTQYF	TGTGCCTGGAAAGGTGGACGCACAGATACGCAGTATTTT
TRBV6-1	many	.	TRBJ1-5	CASSLVLGHLSSNQPQHF	TGTGCCAGCAGTCTGGTGTTGGGACATCTTTCGAGCAATCAGCCCCAGCATTTT
TRBV20-1	many	.	TRBJ1-1	CSARDPLRNTEAFF	TGCAGTGCTAGAGATCCCCTGAGGAACACTGAAGCTTTCTTT
TRBV6-2/TRBV6-3	.	TRBD1	TRBJ2-1	CASGQGWDEQFF	TGTGCCAGCGGACAGGGGTGGGATGAGCAGTTCTTC
TRBV7-9	.	.	TRBJ2-2	CASSVPRGADTGELFF	TGTGCCAGCAGCGTCCCCAGGGGCGCCGACACCGGGGAGCTGTTTTTT
TRBV12-3/TRBV12-4	.	.	TRBJ2-6	CASREGYGANVLTF	TGTGCCAGCAGGGAAGGATACGGGGCCAACGTCCTGACTTTC
TRBV2	few	.	TRBJ1-1	CASSARSLNTEAFF	TGTGCCAGCAGTGCTCGGAGCCTAAACACTGAAGCTTTCTTT
TRBV6-1	.	TRBD1	TRBJ2-6	CASSNGQGKANVLTF	TGTGCCAGCAGTAACGGACAGGGCAAGGCCAACGTCCTGACTTTC
TRBV4-1	.	.	TRBJ1-2	CASSQGRVYTF	TGCGCCAGCAGCCAAGGCAGGGTCTACACCTTC
TRBV28	few	TRBD2	TRBJ2-1	CASSPGEGSYNEQFF	TGTGCCAGCAGTCCCGGGGAGGGCTCCTACAATGAGCAGTTCTTC
TRBV2	.	TRBD1	TRBJ2-7	CTSSPQGLEQYF	TGTACCAGCTCACCACAGGGGCTCGAGCAGTACTTC
TRBV2	many	TRBD1	TRBJ2-5	CATHGGTGNGETQYF	TGTGCCACCCACGGGGGGACAGGGAACGGGGAGACCCAGTACTTC
TRBV20-1	.	.	TRBJ1-2	CSARDSRVSYGYTF	TGCAGTGCTAGAGATTCTAGGGTTAGCTATGGCTACACCTTC
TRBV20-1	many	.	TRBJ1-1	CSASILRANTEAFF	TGCAGTGCTTCTATCCTCCGAGCCAACACTGAAGCTTTCTTT
TRBV20-1	few	.	TRBJ1-6	CSARERRDLNSPLHF	TGCAGTGCTAGAGAGCGCAGAGACCTTAATTCACCCCTCCACTTT
TRBV2	many	.	TRBJ1-1	CASSDDMNTEAFF	TGTGCCAGCAGTGACGATATGAACACTGAAGCTTTCTTT
TRBV28	.	.	TRBJ2-7	CASSTTAGTYEQYF	TGTGCCAGCAGTACTACAGCCGGGACCTACGAGCAGTACTTC
TRBV6-2/TRBV6-3	few	.	TRBJ2-4	CASSYSGEAKNIQYF	TGTGCCAGCAGTTACTCAGGGGAAGCCAAAAACATTCAGTACTTC
TRBV19	.	.	TRBJ1-2	CASSSSRDGFDGYTF	TGTGCCAGTAGTTCCTCCCGGGACGGCTTCGATGGCTACACCTTC
TRBV6-4	many	.	TRBJ2-5	CASRPNRQPYQETQYF	TGTGCCAGCAGGCCAAATCGGCAGCCGTACCAAGAGACCCAGTACTTC
TRBV4-1	few	.	TRBJ1-1	CASSQDKWGFLNTEAFF	TGTGCCAGCAGCCAAGACAAGTGGGGGTTCCTGAACACTGAAGCTTTCTTT
TRBV12-3/TRBV12-4	many	.	TRBJ2-6	CATSSGANVLTF	TGTGCCACCAGCTCTGGGGCCAACGTCCTGACTTTC
TRBV5-6	.	.	TRBJ2-7	CASSLHSYEQYF	TGTGCCAGCAGCTTGCACTCCTACGAGCAGTACTTC
TRBV20-1	many	.	TRBJ1-2	CSTLEGANYGYTF	TGCAGTACACTAGAAGGGGCTAACTATGGCTACACCTTC
TRBV29-1	many	TRBD2	TRBJ2-2	CSVVFLLAANTGELFF	TGCAGCGTTGTGTTCCTACTAGCGGCAAACACCGGGGAGCTGTTTTTT
TRBV6-1	many	TRBD1	TRBJ2-7	CASSRDRTSGEQYF	TGTGCCAGCAGTAGGGACAGGACATCTGGCGAGCAGTACTTC
TRBV2	many	.	TRBJ1-2	CASSEGQRNYGYTF	TGTGCCAGCAGTGAAGGACAGCGAAACTATGGCTACACCTTC